This T cell receptor beta chain was obtained from a study of early T cells in non-severe SARS-CoV-2 infection. Study-level background: Sequenced bulk RNA came from whole blood that was unsorted, and chains were unpaired.

Trimming left V 1 base short and J 1 base short, with 16 bases between. CDR1 SGHTA and CDR2 FQGNSA come from the germline V gene. The CDR3 is made up of 17 amino acids. Individual cDNA molecules each received unique molecular identifiers attached to them. TCRdb ran MiXCR on the 5' RACE reads and lists one entry per CDR3 protein. The sample has approximately 45,000 distinct CDR3 sequences; about 7% are singletons. This clonotype has a handful of counts. The rearrangement uses TRBV7-2 and TRBJ1-1; a possible D gene is TRBD1 (5 bases). This clonotype originated in an adult who was a healthcare worker with PCR-confirmed SARS-CoV-2 infection or an uninfected control (not recorded which). Source material: whole blood. CDR3 loop: CASSLGAGYGWNTEAFF. CDR3 nucleotide sequence: TGTGCCAGCAGCTTAGGGGCAGGGTACGGATGGAACACTGAAGCTTTCTTT.